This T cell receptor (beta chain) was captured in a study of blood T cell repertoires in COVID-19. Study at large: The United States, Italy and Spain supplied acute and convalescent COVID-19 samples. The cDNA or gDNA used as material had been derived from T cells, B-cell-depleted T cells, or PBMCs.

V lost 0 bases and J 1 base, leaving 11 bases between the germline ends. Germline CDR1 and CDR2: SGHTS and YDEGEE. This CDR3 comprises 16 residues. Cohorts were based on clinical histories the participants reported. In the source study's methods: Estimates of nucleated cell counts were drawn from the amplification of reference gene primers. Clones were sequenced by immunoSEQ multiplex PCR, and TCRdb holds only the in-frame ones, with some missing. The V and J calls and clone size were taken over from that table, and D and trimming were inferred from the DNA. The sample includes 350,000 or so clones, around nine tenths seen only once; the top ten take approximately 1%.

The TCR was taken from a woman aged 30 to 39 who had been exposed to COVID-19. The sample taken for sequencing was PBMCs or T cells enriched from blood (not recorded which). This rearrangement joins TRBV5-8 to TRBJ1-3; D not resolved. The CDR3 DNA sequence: TGTGCCAGCAGCTTGGCCATAGCCGGGTCTGGAAACACCATATATTTT. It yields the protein CASSLAIAGSGNTIYF. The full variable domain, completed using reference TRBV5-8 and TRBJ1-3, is EAGVTQSPTHLIKTRGQQATLRCSPISGHTSVYWYQQALGLGLQFLLWYDEGEERNRGNFPPRFSGRQFPNYSSELNVNALELEDSALYLCASSLAIAGSGNTIYFGEGSWLTVV.